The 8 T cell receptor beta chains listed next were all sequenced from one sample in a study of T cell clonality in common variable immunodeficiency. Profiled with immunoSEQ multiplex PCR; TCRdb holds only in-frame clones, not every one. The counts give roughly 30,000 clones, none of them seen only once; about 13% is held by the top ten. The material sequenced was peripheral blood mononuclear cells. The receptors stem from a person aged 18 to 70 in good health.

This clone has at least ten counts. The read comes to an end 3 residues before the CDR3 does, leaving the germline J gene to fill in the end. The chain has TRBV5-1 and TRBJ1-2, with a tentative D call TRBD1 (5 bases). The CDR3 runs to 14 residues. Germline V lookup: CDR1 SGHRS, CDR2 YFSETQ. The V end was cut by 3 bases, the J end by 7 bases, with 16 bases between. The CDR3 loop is CASSSDTSRRGYTF. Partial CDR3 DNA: TGCGCCAGCAGCTCGGACACCTCACGGCGTGGC.

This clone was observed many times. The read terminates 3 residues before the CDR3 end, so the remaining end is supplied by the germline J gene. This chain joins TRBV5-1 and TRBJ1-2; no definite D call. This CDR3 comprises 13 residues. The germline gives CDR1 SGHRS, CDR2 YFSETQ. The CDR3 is CASSLVSERGYTF. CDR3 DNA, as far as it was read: TGCGCCAGCAGCTTGGTTTCAGAGAGGGGC.

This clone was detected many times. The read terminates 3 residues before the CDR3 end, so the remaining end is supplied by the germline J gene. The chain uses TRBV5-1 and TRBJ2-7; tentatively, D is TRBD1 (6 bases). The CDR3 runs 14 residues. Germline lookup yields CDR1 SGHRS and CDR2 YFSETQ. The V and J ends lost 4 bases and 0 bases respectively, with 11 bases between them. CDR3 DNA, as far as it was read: TGCGCCAGCAGCGAACAGGGAAGCTCCTACGAG. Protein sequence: CASSEQGSSYE. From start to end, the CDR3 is CASSEQGSSYEQYF.

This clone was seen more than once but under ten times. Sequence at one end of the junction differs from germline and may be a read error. CDR3 amino acids: CASSSRQGAETQYF. The sequenced CDR3 bases are TGTGCCAGCAGCTCCCGACAGGGGGCAGAGACG. The V gene is TRBV7-2, the J gene TRBJ2-3, with 10 nucleotides matching TRBD1. The read comes to an end 3 residues before the CDR3 does, leaving the germline J gene to fill in the end. CDR1 and CDR2 (germline): SGHTA, FQGNSA. This CDR3 region has 14 residues.

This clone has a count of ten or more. The covered CDR3 bases are TGTGCCAGCAGCTTAAAAGTCGGGTATGGC. Protein: CASSLKVGYG. The CDR3 in full is CASSLKVGYGYTF. The chain carries TRBV7-2 and TRBJ1-2, with D unresolved. The read terminates 3 residues ahead of where the CDR3 ends, so the germline J gene completes it. Germline V CDR1 and CDR2: SGHTA, FQGNSA. The V end was cut by 2 bases, the J end by 5 bases, with 9 bases between. The CDR3 spans 13 residues.

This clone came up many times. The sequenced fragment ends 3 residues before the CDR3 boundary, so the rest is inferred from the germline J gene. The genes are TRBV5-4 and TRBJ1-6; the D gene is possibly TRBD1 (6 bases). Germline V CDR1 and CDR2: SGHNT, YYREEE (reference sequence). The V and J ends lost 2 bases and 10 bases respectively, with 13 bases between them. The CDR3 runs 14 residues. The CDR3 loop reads CASSFAGVRSPLHF. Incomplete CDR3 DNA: TGTGCCAGCAGCTTCGCAGGGGTCCGATCACCC.

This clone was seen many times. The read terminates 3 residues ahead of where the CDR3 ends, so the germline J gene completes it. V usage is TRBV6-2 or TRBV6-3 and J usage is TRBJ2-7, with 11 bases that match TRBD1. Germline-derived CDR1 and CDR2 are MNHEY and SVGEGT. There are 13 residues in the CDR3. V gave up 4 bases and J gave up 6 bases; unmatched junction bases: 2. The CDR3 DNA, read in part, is TGTGCCAGCAGTTGGGGACAGGGGGTCGAG. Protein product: CASSWGQGVE. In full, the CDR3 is CASSWGQGVEQYF.

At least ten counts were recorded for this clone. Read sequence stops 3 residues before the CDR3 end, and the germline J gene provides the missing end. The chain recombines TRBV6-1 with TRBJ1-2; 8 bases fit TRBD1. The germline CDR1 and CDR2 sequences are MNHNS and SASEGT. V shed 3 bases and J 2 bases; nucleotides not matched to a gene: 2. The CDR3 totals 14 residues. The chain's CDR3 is CASSDWTGNYGYTF. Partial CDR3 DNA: TGTGCCAGCAGTGATTGGACAGGGAACTATGGC.